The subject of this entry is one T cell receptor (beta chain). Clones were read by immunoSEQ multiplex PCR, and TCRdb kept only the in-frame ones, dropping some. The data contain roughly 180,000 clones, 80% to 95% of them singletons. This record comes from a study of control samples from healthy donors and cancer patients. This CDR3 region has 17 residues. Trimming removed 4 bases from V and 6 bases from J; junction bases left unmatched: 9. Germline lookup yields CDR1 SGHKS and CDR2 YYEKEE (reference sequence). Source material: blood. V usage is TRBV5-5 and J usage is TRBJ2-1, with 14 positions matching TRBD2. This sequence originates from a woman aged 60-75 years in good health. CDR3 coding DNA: TGTGCCAGCAGCCTGGGACTAGCGGGGGCTATGGGCAATGAGCAGTTCTTC. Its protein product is CASSLGLAGAMGNEQFF.